This T cell receptor beta chain is drawn from a study of T-cell memory formation after mild COVID-19. Turning to the study itself: TCR clusters showed largely donor specificity.

The CDR3 is 14 amino acids. The germline V gene encodes CDR1 SGHTA and CDR2 FQGNSA. Trimming cost V 4 bases and J 4 bases, with 13 bases left between them. From the 5' RACE reads, TCRdb called clonotypes with MiXCR, one entry per CDR3 protein. The data hold about 210,000 distinct CDR3 sequences, with roughly a tenth observed a single time. The clonotype was recovered from a man aged 18 to 29 who had mild COVID-19 (a few samples of this study predate the infection). Cell type and time point are not known. Sample: PBMCs or a T cell subset sorted from them (not recorded which). This chain connects TRBV7-2 to TRBJ1-2; unclear D gene. In DNA form, the CDR3 reads TGTGCCAGCAGCTATGCTCGGTCGGCCTATGGCTACACCTTC. Translating it yields CASSYARSAYGYTF.